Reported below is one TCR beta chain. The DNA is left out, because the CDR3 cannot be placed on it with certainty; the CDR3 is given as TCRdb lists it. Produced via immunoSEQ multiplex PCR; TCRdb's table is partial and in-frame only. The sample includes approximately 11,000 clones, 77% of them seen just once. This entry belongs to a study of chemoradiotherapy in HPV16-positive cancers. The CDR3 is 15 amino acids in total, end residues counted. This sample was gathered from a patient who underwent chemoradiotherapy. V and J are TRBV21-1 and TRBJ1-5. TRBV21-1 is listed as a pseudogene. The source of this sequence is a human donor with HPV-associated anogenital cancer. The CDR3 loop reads CASSSWGGGNQPQHF.